The 27 T cell receptor beta chains listed next were all sequenced from one sample in a study of blood T cell repertoires in COVID-19. Produced via immunoSEQ multiplex PCR; TCRdb's table is partial and in-frame only. The sample consists of 160,000 or so clones, just over 90% of them appearing once. The source material was peripheral blood. The receptor set was obtained from a woman aged 55-75 years with COVID-19, enrolled during active disease.

The chain joins TRBV7-2 to TRBJ2-1; TRBD2 matches 7 bases. With V trimmed by 5 bases and J by 5 bases, 6 bases remained unmatched. This CDR3 has 14 amino acids. Looked up from germline, CDR1 is SGHTA and CDR2 is FQGNSA. The CDR3 region is CASSTPGGDNEQFF. For the CDR3, the DNA is TGTGCCAGCAGCACCCCGGGGGGTGACAATGAGCAGTTCTTC.

The chain carries TRBV7-6 and TRBJ1-4; TRBD1 agrees at 10 bases. The V segment lost 1 base and the J segment 6 bases; nucleotides outside the gene matches: 11. Per the germline V gene, CDR1 is SGHVS and CDR2 is FNYEAQ. The CDR3 is made up of 18 amino acids. CDR3 amino acids: CASSLVSGTGAIYEKLFF. The CDR3, as DNA: TGTGCCAGCAGCTTAGTCTCCGGGACAGGGGCAATTTATGAAAAACTGTTTTTT.

The gene calls are TRBV12-3 or TRBV12-4 and TRBJ1-1, with 8 bases aligning to TRBD1. The length of the CDR3 is 13 residues. J was trimmed by 4 bases and V by 4 bases; bases with no gene match: 2. The CDR3 sequence: CASSSTGGTEAFF. Written as DNA, the CDR3 is TGTGCCAGCAGTTCTACAGGGGGCACTGAAGCTTTCTTT.

This clone was counted a few times. The chain links TRBV5-5 to TRBJ1-1; D gene ambiguous. V lost 2 bases and J lost 5, with 13 bases in between. This CDR3 contains 14 residues. CDR1 SGHKS and CDR2 YYEKEE come from the germline V gene (reference sequence). CDR3 sequence (DNA): TGTGCCAGCAGCTTTGGAGTTGGAGGGACTGAAGCTTTCTTT. This translates into CASSFGVGGTEAFF.

CDR3: CASSPPFQTGGSWEQYF. The CDR3 coding sequence is TGTGCCAGCTCACCCCCTTTCCAGACAGGTGGGTCCTGGGAGCAGTACTTC. The chain is built from TRBV18 and TRBJ2-7, with a possible D match to TRBD1 (6 bases). This CDR3 is 17 amino acids long. Trimming cost V 3 bases and J 7 bases, with 25 bases left between them. Germline V lookup: CDR1 KGHSH, CDR2 LQKENI.

This clone was observed a few times. This chain links TRBV6-2 or TRBV6-3 with TRBJ2-7; 8 nucleotides line up with TRBD1. This CDR3 contains 14 residues. Trimming took 5 bases from V and 4 from J; bases not matched to a gene: 7. In germline, CDR1 is MNHEY, CDR2 SVGEGT. The CDR3 DNA sequence: TGTGCCAGCAGTCAGAGACAGGGGAATTACGAGCAGTACTTC. Translating it yields CASSQRQGNYEQYF.

The chain carries TRBV19 and TRBJ1-4, with TRBD1 matching over 7 bases. CDR3 length: 19 residues. Per the germline V gene, CDR1 is LNHDA and CDR2 is SQIVND (reference sequence). V shed 6 bases, J shed 0 bases, and the junction held 16 bases outside the gene matches. The CDR3 is CASRVTTGFTVATNEKLFF. The CDR3 DNA follows: TGTGCCAGTAGGGTGACGACAGGGTTTACCGTTGCAACTAATGAAAAACTGTTTTTT.

A single count supports this clone. This chain links TRBV18 with TRBJ2-2; D gene uncertain. This CDR3 has 14 residues. V dropped 1 base and J dropped 6 bases, with 9 bases sitting between them. CDR1 is KGHSH, CDR2 LQKENI, per germline. The chain's CDR3 is CASSPRVPAGELFF. DNA of the CDR3: TGTGCCAGCTCACCACGAGTTCCGGCCGGGGAGCTGTTTTTT. Full variable domain (outside the CDR3, taken from reference TRBV18 and TRBJ2-2): NAGVMQNPRHLVRRRGQEARLRCSPMKGHSHVYWYRQLPEEGLKFMVYLQKENIIDESGMPKERFSAEFPKEGPSILRIQQVVRGDSAAYFCASSPRVPAGELFFGEGSRLTVL.

The chain joins TRBV30 to TRBJ1-2; D gene unclear. Germline assignment: CDR1 GTSNPN and CDR2 SVGIG (reference sequence). The V and J ends lost 7 bases and 7 bases respectively, with 22 bases between them. This CDR3 has 14 amino acids. The CDR3 sequence is CASPFGLEETGYTF. The CDR3 bases are TGTGCCTCCCCGTTTGGGCTGGAGGAAACTGGCTACACCTTC. The full variable domain, in which reference TRBV30 and TRBJ1-2 provide the parts outside the CDR3, is SQTIHQWPATLVQPVGSPLSLECTVEGTSNPNLYWYRQAAGRGLQLLFYSVGIGQISSEVPQNLSASRPQDRQFILSSKKLLLSDSGFYLCASPFGLEETGYTFGSGTRLTVV.

In its sample, this clone was seen once. J is TRBJ1-6 and V is TRBV4-2; tentatively, D is TRBD1 (5 bases). This CDR3 comprises 16 residues. The V gene lost 0 bases and the J gene lost 7 bases, with 13 bases spanning the gap. CDR1 LGHNA and CDR2 YNFKEQ come from the germline V gene. The CDR3 DNA is TGTGCCAGCAGCCAAGAAGTGGGGCCAGACAATTCACCCCTCCACTTT. Translation gives CASSQEVGPDNSPLHF.

This chain joins TRBV4-3 and TRBJ2-2; maybe TRBD1 (6 bases). Trimming took 3 bases from V and 2 from J, leaving 7 bases between them. Germline CDR1 is LGHNA and CDR2 is YSLEER. CDR3 length: 14 amino acids. CDR3 DNA sequence: TGCGCCAGCAGCCAGGGGGCTAACACCGGGGAGCTGTTTTTT. It encodes CASSQGANTGELFF.

A single count supports this clone. V usage is TRBV19 and J usage is TRBJ2-7; 12 positions match TRBD1. J was trimmed by 6 bases and V by 8 bases; bases with no gene match: 8. This CDR3 has 14 amino acids. Per the germline V gene, CDR1 is LNHDA and CDR2 is SQIVND (reference sequence). In nucleotides, the CDR3 is TGTGCCAGTCGAACCGGGACAGGGGGCGCCGAGCAGTACTTC. This translates into CASRTGTGGAEQYF.

V is TRBV5-1 and J is TRBJ1-1; D is uncertain. The CDR3 is 16 residues long. V lost 2 bases and J 1 base, leaving 15 bases between the germline ends. Germline V gene sequence: CDR1 SGHRS, CDR2 YFSETQ. In DNA form, the CDR3 reads TGCGCCAGCAGCTTCCCGGGAAGACATGCGAACACTGAAGCTTTCTTT. As protein: CASSFPGRHANTEAFF.

The V call is TRBV12-2, the J call TRBJ1-3; TRBD1 is taken as the D call from the table, unchecked against the DNA. TRBV12-2 is a listed pseudogene. The CDR3 runs 16 residues. The CDR3 reads CASRQITGPEGNTIYF. CDR3 in DNA: TGTGCAAGTCGCCAAATAACAGGGCCGGAGGGAAACACCATATATTTT.

The gene calls are TRBV2 and TRBJ1-5; no firm D call. This CDR3 has 14 residues. The V end was cut by 2 bases, the J end by 10 bases, with 15 bases between. Germline assignment: CDR1 SNHLY and CDR2 FYNNEI. The CDR3 bases are TGTGCCAGCAGTGAACTTTCAACTACCGGACCCCAGCATTTT. Protein sequence: CASSELSTTGPQHF.

The genes are TRBV6-6 and TRBJ1-5; possibly TRBD1 for D (6 bases). Trimming stripped 2 bases from V and 3 bases from J, with 14 bases between. This CDR3 has 16 residues. Germline lookup yields CDR1 MNHNY and CDR2 SVGAGI (reference sequence). The CDR3 is CASSYTSGANNQPQHF. The CDR3 DNA reads TGTGCCAGCAGTTACACGTCAGGGGCGAACAATCAGCCCCAGCATTTT.

The genes are TRBV6-6 and TRBJ1-1; D call uncertain. V was trimmed by 6 bases and J by 1 base, leaving 15 bases between them. Germline V lookup: CDR1 MNHNY, CDR2 SVGAGI (reference sequence). The length of the CDR3 is 15 residues. DNA for the CDR3: TGTGCCAGCAGCCCCACACGGGCGGGGAACACTGAAGCTTTCTTT. This sequence encodes CASSPTRAGNTEAFF.

The V gene is TRBV12-5, the J gene TRBJ1-3; perhaps TRBD1 as D (5 bases). Trimming shortened V by 6 bases and J by 0 bases, and 12 bases separated the two germline ends. This CDR3 comprises 15 residues. Germline CDR1 and CDR2: LGHNT and FRNRAP. CDR3 loop: CASGEQGRSGNTIYF. The CDR3 region has the DNA TGTGCTAGTGGAGAGCAGGGCCGCTCTGGAAACACCATATATTTT.

The gene calls are TRBV29-1 and TRBJ2-2, with a tentative D call TRBD1 (6 bases). Looked up from germline, CDR1 is SQVTM and CDR2 is ANQGSEA. This CDR3 comprises 13 residues. V was clipped by 7 bases and J by 2 bases, with 11 bases between them. The CDR3 DNA is TGCAGCGCCGAAGGGGGTAACACCGGGGAGCTGTTTTTT. Amino acids: CSAEGGNTGELFF.

This rearrangement joins TRBV7-8 to TRBJ1-1, with 9 bases aligning to TRBD1. Germline CDR1 is SGHVS and CDR2 is FQNEAQ. V lost 3 bases to trimming and J lost 7 bases; unmatched junction nucleotides: 9. This CDR3 is built from 15 residues. The CDR3 is CASSFTGGSGNEAFF. CDR3 coding DNA: TGTGCCAGCAGCTTTACAGGGGGCAGTGGGAATGAAGCTTTCTTT. The complete variable domain, with remaining parts taken from reference TRBV7-8 and TRBJ1-1, reads GAGVSQSPRYKVAKRGQDVALRCDPISGHVSLFWYQQALGQGPEFLTYFQNEAQLDKSGLPSDRFFAERPEGSVSTLKIQRTQQEDSAVYLCASSFTGGSGNEAFFGQGTRLTVV.

A single count supports this clone. The V call is TRBV29-1, the J call TRBJ2-7; D perhaps matches TRBD1 (5 bases). CDR1 and CDR2 (germline): SQVTM, ANQGSEA. The length of the CDR3 is 12 residues. The V end was cut by 7 bases, the J end by 3 bases, with 13 bases between. The CDR3 DNA sequence: TGCAGCGCCGGTAGGGGCAACTACGAGCAGTACTTC. It codes for CSAGRGNYEQYF.

V is TRBV9 and J is TRBJ1-4; D is ambiguous. The CDR3 runs to 15 residues. Germline V CDR1 and CDR2: SGDLS, YYNGEE. The V end lost 6 bases, the J end lost 8 bases, and 20 bases lay between the germline ends. The CDR3 DNA sequence: TGTGCCAGCACCCTCGGGGTCTCACCGGGCGAAAAACTGTTTTTT. This sequence encodes CASTLGVSPGEKLFF.

The rearrangement joins TRBV15 to TRBJ1-2; D gene ambiguous. This CDR3 region has 14 residues. The ends were cut back, 0 bases at V and 4 bases at J, with 9 bases in the middle. Germline assignment: CDR1 LNHNV and CDR2 YYDKDF (reference sequence). CDR3 bases: TGTGCCACCAGCAGAGATAAGGGAGGCTATGGCTACACCTTC. Its translation: CATSRDKGGYGYTF.

This chain links TRBV30 with TRBJ1-4; D may be TRBD1 (5 bases). Trimming removed 5 bases at V and 4 bases at J, with 14 bases between. The CDR3 runs 14 residues. Per the germline V gene, CDR1 is GTSNPN and CDR2 is SVGIG (reference sequence). CDR3 sequence reads: CAWGRQLVNEKLFF. CDR3 DNA: TGTGCCTGGGGGAGACAGTTGGTTAATGAAAAACTGTTTTTT.

The chain employs TRBV9 and TRBJ1-4; TRBD1 might be the D (6 bases). The CDR3 extends over 15 amino acids. V was clipped by 2 bases and J by 7 bases, with 15 bases between them. From germline, CDR1 is SGDLS and CDR2 YYNGEE. CDR3 bases: TGTGCCAGCAGCGTTACAGGGTCGTGGTCTGAAAAACTGTTTTTT. Translated: CASSVTGSWSEKLFF. Filled out from reference TRBV9 and TRBJ1-4, the complete variable domain reads DSGVTQTPKHLITATGQRVTLRCSPRSGDLSVYWYQQSLDQGLQFLIQYYNGEERAKGNILERFSAQQFPDLHSELNLSSLELGDSALYFCASSVTGSWSEKLFFGSGTQLSVL.

The chain joins TRBV29-1 to TRBJ1-1; possibly TRBD1 for D (5 bases). The germline CDR1 and CDR2 sequences are SQVTM and ANQGSEA. The CDR3 sequence is 12 residues long. With 3 bases removed from V and 3 bases from J, the gap between germline ends came to 8 bases. CDR3 DNA sequence: TGCAGCGTTGATGGGGGGGACACTGAAGCTTTCTTT. Translation: CSVDGGDTEAFF.

The chain combines TRBV7-2 with TRBJ2-7; D is unclear. The CDR3 covers 11 residues. The germline V gene encodes CDR1 SGHTA and CDR2 FQGNSA. V was shortened by 5 bases and J by 4 bases, with 6 bases between the two germline ends. DNA of the CDR3: TGTGCCAGCAGCCACTATTACGAGCAGTACTTC. Translated, it gives CASSHYYEQYF.